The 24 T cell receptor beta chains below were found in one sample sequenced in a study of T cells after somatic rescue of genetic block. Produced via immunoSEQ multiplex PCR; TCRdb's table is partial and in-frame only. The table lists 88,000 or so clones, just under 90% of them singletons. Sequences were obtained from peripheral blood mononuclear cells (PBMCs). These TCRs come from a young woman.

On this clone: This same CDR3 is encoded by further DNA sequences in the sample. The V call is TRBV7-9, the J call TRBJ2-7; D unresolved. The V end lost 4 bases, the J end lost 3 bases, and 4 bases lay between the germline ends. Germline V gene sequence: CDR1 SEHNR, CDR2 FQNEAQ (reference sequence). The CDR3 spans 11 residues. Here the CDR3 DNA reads TGTGCCAGCAGCTCCCTCTACGAGCAGTACTTC. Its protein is CASSSLYEQYF. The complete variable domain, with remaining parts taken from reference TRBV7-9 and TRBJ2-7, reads DTGVSQNPRHKITKRGQNVTFRCDPISEHNRLYWYRQTLGQGPEFLTYFQNEAQLEKSRLLSDRFSAERPKGSFSTLEIQRTEQGDSAMYLCASSSLYEQYFGPGTRLTVT.

The CDR3 DNA sequence: TGTGCCGGATCTAGCGGACCGGGGACCCAGTACTTC. Translation gives CAGSSGPGTQYF. The chain joins TRBV2 to TRBJ2-5, with TRBD2 matching 7 bases. Germline V gene sequence: CDR1 SNHLY, CDR2 FYNNEI. The CDR3 sequence is 12 residues long. With V trimmed by 11 bases and J by 7 bases, 10 bases remained unmatched.

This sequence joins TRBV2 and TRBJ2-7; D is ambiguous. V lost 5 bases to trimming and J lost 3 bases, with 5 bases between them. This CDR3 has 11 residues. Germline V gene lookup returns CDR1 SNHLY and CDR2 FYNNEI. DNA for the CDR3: TGTGCCAGCAGTTGGAACTACGAGCAGTACTTC. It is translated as CASSWNYEQYF.

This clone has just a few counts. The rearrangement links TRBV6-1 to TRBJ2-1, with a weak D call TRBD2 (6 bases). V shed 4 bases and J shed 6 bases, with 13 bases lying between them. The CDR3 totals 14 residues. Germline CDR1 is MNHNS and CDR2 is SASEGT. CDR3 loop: CASSGGEEVNEQFF. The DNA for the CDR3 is TGTGCCAGCAGTGGAGGGGAGGAGGTCAATGAGCAGTTCTTC.

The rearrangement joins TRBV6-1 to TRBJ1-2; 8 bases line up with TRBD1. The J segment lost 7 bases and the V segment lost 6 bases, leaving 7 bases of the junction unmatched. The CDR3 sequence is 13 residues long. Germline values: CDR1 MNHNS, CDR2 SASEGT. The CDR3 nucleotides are TGTGCCAGCAGGGAGGGACAGGTCCTTGGCTACACCTTC. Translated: CASREGQVLGYTF.

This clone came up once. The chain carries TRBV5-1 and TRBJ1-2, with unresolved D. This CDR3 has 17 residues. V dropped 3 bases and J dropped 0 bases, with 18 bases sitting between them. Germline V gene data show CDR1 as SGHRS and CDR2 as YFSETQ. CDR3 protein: CASSYGIGGIANYGYTF. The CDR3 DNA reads TGCGCCAGCAGCTATGGGATTGGCGGAATAGCTAACTATGGCTACACCTTC.

The DNA for the CDR3 is TGTGCCTGGAGTGTCATTTACCCCGGACTAGCGGGAGCTACCGGGGAGCTGTTTTTT. It is translated as CAWSVIYPGLAGATGELFF. This chain connects TRBV30 to TRBJ2-2; 13 positions agree with TRBD2. With 0 bases clipped from V and 5 bases from J, the junction kept 12 bases outside the gene matches. The germline V gene has CDR1 GTSNPN and CDR2 SVGIG (reference sequence). The CDR3 is made up of 19 amino acids.

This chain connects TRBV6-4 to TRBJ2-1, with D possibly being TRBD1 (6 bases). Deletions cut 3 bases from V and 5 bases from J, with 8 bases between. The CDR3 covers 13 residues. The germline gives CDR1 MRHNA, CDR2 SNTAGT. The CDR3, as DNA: TGTGCCAGCAGTGAGGGGGACAACAATGAGCAGTTCTTC. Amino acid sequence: CASSEGDNNEQFF.

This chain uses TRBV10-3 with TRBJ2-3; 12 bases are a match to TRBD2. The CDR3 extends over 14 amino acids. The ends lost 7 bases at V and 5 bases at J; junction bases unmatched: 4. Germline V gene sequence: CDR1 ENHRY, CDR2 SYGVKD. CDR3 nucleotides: TGTGCCATCACCATGGGACTAGCGGGAGATACGCAGTATTTT. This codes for CAITMGLAGDTQYF.

CDR3 sequence: CASSLTMEGPQHF. The CDR3 coding sequence is TGTGCCAGCAGCCTCACTATGGAAGGGCCCCAGCATTTT. J is TRBJ1-5 and V is TRBV14; D remains ambiguous. This CDR3 region has 13 residues. CDR1 and CDR2 (germline): SGHDN, FVKESK. The V end lost 4 bases, the J end lost 9 bases, and 13 bases lay between the germline ends.

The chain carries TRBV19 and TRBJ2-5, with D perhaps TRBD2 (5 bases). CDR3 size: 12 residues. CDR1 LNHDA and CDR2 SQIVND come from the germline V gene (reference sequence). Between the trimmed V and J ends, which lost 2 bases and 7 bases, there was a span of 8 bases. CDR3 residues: CASSISGSTQYF. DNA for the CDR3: TGTGCCAGTAGTATAAGCGGTTCGACCCAGTACTTC.

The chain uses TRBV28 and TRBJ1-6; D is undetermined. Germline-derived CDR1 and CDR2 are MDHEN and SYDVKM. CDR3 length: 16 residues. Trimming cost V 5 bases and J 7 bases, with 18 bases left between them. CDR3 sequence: CASSRPLGIGNSPLHF. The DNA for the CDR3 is TGTGCCAGCAGTCGCCCCCTTGGGATAGGAAATTCACCCCTCCACTTT.

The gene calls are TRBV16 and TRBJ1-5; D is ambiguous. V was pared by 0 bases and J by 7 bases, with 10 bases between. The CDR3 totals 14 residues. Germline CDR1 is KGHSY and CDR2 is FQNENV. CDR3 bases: TGTGCCAGCAGCCAATCGATGGGGTACCAGCCCCAGCATTTT. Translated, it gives CASSQSMGYQPQHF. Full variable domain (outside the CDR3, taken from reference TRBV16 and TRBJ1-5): GEEVAQTPKHLVRGEGQKAKLYCAPIKGHSYVFWYQQVLKNEFKFLISFQNENVFDETGMPKERFSAKCLPNSPCSLEIQATKLEDSAVYFCASSQSMGYQPQHFGDGTRLSIL.

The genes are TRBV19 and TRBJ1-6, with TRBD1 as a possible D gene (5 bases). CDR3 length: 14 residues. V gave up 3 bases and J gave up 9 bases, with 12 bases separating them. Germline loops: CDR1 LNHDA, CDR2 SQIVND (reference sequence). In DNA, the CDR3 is TGTGCCAGTAGTATTCCGAACGGGGGTTCACCCCTCCACTTT. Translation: CASSIPNGGSPLHF.

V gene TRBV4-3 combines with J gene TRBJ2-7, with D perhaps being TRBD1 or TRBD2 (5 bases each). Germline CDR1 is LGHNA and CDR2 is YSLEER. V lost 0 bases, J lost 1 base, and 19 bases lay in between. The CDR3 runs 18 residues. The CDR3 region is CASSQDHLPTGRSYEQYF. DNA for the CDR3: TGCGCCAGCAGCCAAGATCACCTCCCCACGGGGCGTTCCTACGAGCAGTACTTC.

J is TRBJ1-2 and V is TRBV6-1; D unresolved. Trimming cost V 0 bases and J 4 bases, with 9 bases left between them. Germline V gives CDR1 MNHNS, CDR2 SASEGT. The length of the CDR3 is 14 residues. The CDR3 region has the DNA TGTGCCAGCAGTGAAGCGCAGACTTTCTATGGCTACACCTTC. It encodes CASSEAQTFYGYTF.

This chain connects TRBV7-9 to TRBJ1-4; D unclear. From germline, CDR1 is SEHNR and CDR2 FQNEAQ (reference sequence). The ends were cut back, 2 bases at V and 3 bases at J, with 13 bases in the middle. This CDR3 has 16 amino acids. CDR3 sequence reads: CASSLYETAPNEKLFF. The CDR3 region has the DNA TGTGCCAGCAGCTTATACGAGACGGCCCCTAATGAAAAACTGTTTTTT.

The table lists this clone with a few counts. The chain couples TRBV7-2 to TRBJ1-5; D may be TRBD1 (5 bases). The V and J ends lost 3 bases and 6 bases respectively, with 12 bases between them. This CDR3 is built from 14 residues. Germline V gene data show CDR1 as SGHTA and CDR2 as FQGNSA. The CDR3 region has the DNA TGTGCCAGCAGCTTGTTGCGCGGGGCTCAGCCCCAGCATTTT. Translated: CASSLLRGAQPQHF.

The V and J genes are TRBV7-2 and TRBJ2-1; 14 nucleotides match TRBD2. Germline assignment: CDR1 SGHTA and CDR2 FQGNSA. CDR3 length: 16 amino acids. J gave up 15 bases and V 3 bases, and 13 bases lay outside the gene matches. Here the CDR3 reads CASSLYQGLAGAVAFF. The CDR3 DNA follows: TGTGCCAGCAGCTTGTATCAGGGACTAGCGGGAGCCGTTGCGTTCTTC.

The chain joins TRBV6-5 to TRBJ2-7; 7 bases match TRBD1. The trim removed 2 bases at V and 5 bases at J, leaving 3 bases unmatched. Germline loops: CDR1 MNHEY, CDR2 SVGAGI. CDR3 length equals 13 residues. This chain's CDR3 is CASSYADRDEQYF. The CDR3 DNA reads TGTGCCAGCAGTTACGCTGACAGGGACGAGCAGTACTTC.

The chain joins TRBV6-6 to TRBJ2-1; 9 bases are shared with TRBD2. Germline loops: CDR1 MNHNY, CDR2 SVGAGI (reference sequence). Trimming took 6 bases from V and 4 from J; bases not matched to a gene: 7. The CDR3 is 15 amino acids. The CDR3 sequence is CASSSSGRTYNEQFF. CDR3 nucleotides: TGTGCCAGCAGCTCAAGCGGGAGGACTTACAATGAGCAGTTCTTC.

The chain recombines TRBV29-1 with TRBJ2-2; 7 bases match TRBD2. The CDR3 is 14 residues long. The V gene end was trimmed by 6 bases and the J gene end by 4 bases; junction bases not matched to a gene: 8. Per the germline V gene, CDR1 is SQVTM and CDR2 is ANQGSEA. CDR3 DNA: TGCAGCGTCAGGACTAGTCTGATCACCGGGGAGCTGTTTTTT. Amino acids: CSVRTSLITGELFF.

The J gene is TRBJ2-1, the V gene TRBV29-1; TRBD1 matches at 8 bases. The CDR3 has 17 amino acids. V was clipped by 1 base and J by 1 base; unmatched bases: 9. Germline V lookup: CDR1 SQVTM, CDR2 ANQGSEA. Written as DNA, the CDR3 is TGCAGCGTTGAAGGCCAGGGGGCCCATCGTTCCTACAATGAGCAGTTCTTC. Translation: CSVEGQGAHRSYNEQFF.

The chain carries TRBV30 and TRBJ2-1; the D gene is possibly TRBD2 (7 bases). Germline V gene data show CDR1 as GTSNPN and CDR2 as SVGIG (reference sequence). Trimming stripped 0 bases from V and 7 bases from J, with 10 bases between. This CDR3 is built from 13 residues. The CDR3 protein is CAWSVGGENEQFF. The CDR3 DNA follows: TGTGCCTGGAGTGTAGGGGGGGAGAATGAGCAGTTCTTC.